These 14 T cell receptor beta chains came from one sample sequenced in a study of cytomegalovirus exposure and HLA in healthy donors. Generated by immunoSEQ multiplex PCR, the TCRdb table keeps only in-frame clones and is missing some. The sample holds roughly 150,000 clones, just under 85% seen once. Material for sequencing was PBMCs. The receptor set was obtained from a man aged 30 to 45 in good health and CMV-seropositive.

The sample holds one count of this clone. This chain uses TRBV5-4 with TRBJ1-1; 9 nucleotides line up with TRBD1. The length of the CDR3 is 15 residues. V shed 4 bases, J shed 2 bases, and the junction held 6 bases outside the gene matches. CDR1 and CDR2 from the germline V gene are SGHNT and YYREEE (reference sequence). The CDR3 spells CASSPTGGRNTEAFF. The CDR3 DNA reads as TGTGCCAGCAGCCCCACAGGGGGCAGAAACACTGAAGCTTTCTTT.

This clone showed up just once. The chain recombines TRBV7-9 with TRBJ2-5; D is unclear. This CDR3 has 13 residues. The ends were cut back, 2 bases at V and 3 bases at J, with 7 bases in the middle. CDR1 SEHNR and CDR2 FQNEAQ come from the germline V gene (reference sequence). The CDR3 reads CASSLSEEETQYF. For the CDR3, the DNA is TGTGCCAGCAGCTTAAGTGAGGAAGAGACCCAGTACTTC.

The chain joins TRBV6-5 to TRBJ2-7; 8 positions match TRBD1. The CDR3 spans 14 residues. Germline V gene sequence: CDR1 MNHEY, CDR2 SVGAGI. J was trimmed by 4 bases and V by 5 bases; bases with no gene match: 7. The CDR3 DNA is TGTGCCAGCAGTGCCGGGACAGGCAAATACGAGCAGTACTTC. This sequence encodes CASSAGTGKYEQYF.

The rearrangement joins TRBV7-6 to TRBJ2-3; 7 positions agree with TRBD1. The CDR3 totals 14 residues. With 5 bases clipped from V and 3 bases from J, the junction kept 5 bases outside the gene matches. Germline lookup yields CDR1 SGHVS and CDR2 FNYEAQ. Here the CDR3 DNA reads TGTGCCAGCAGCGACAGGGAGCGGACAGATACGCAGTATTTT. It is translated as CASSDRERTDTQYF.

As to this clone: The identical CDR3 is also encoded by other nucleotide sequences in the sample. The rearrangement links TRBV27 to TRBJ1-3; weak D call: TRBD1 (5 bases). The germline gives CDR1 MNHEY, CDR2 SMNVEV (reference sequence). Trimming shortened V by 3 bases and J by 4 bases, and 10 bases separated the two germline ends. This CDR3 spans 14 amino acids. The CDR3 DNA reads as TGTGCCAGCAGTTTGGGGGGGTCCGGAAACACCATATATTTT. Protein sequence: CASSLGGSGNTIYF.

J is TRBJ2-3 and V is TRBV19; 9 bases fit TRBD1. Germline-derived CDR1 and CDR2 are LNHDA and SQIVND (reference sequence). V gave up 2 bases and J gave up 5 bases; unmatched junction bases: 8. The CDR3 has 16 amino acids. The CDR3 bases are TGTGCCAGTAGTATAACCGGGACAGGGCACGGAGATACGCAGTATTTT. Translated, it gives CASSITGTGHGDTQYF.

The chain joins TRBV29-1 to TRBJ1-1; 7 positions agree with TRBD1. Germline loops: CDR1 SQVTM, CDR2 ANQGSEA. The CDR3 runs to 14 residues. The V and J ends lost 6 bases and 9 bases, in that order; junction bases with no gene match: 16. CDR3 in DNA: TGCAGCGTCTATATGACAGGGAAAGCTGAGAAAGCTTTCTTT. It codes for CSVYMTGKAEKAFF.

The chain has TRBV11-2 and TRBJ2-7; 8 nucleotides agree with TRBD2. V lost 0 bases to trimming and J lost 3 bases; unmatched junction nucleotides: 4. The CDR3 is made up of 15 amino acids. Germline assignment: CDR1 SGHAT and CDR2 FQNNGV. CDR3 sequence reads: CASSLEVAGNYEQYF. CDR3 DNA sequence: TGTGCCAGCAGCTTAGAGGTAGCGGGGAACTACGAGCAGTACTTC. The full variable domain, in which reference TRBV11-2 and TRBJ2-7 provide the parts outside the CDR3, is EAGVAQSPRYKIIEKRQSVAFWCNPISGHATLYWYQQILGQGPKLLIQFQNNGVVDDSQLPKDRFSAERLKGVDSTLKIQPAKLEDSAVYLCASSLEVAGNYEQYFGPGTRLTVT.

This clone was counted only a few times. The J gene is TRBJ1-3, the V gene TRBV4-3; no reliable D call. Trimming pared 0 bases from V and 2 bases from J, leaving 14 bases between. CDR1 and CDR2 (germline): LGHNA, YSLEER. This CDR3 region has 17 residues. CDR3 amino acids: CASSQDAYTSTGNTIYF. CDR3 bases: TGCGCCAGCAGCCAAGATGCTTACACCTCCACTGGAAACACCATATATTTT.

This clone was found a few times. This rearrangement joins TRBV15 to TRBJ1-5, with D tentatively TRBD1 (6 bases). This CDR3 has 16 residues. V lost 5 bases and J lost 0, with 14 bases in between. Germline-derived CDR1 and CDR2 are LNHNV and YYDKDF (reference sequence). The CDR3 nucleotides are TGTGCCACCAGCCTCGACCGGACAGTTAGCAATCAGCCCCAGCATTTT. Translation gives CATSLDRTVSNQPQHF.

This sequence joins TRBV13 and TRBJ2-1; 8 bases agree with TRBD1. Germline V gene sequence: CDR1 PRHDT, CDR2 FYEKMQ (reference sequence). V lost 5 bases to trimming and J lost 8 bases; unmatched junction nucleotides: 8. This CDR3 region has 14 residues. CDR3 protein: CASSLRQGIDEQFF. The DNA for the CDR3 is TGTGCCAGCAGCCTCAGACAGGGGATCGATGAGCAGTTCTTC.

The chain joins TRBV4-3 to TRBJ2-3; TRBD2 matches at 11 bases. The CDR3 has 17 amino acids. Germline loops: CDR1 LGHNA, CDR2 YSLEER. J lost 2 bases, V lost 1 base, and 5 bases had no gene match. The CDR3 coding sequence is TGCGCCAGCAGCCAAGTTGGGACTAGCGGACCCACAGATACGCAGTATTTT. This sequence encodes CASSQVGTSGPTDTQYF.

This chain joins TRBV7-2 and TRBJ2-7, with 7 bases fitting TRBD1. The CDR3 has 15 amino acids. V gave up 5 bases and J gave up 0 bases; unmatched junction bases: 7. Germline V gene data show CDR1 as SGHTA and CDR2 as FQGNSA. The CDR3 DNA sequence: TGTGCCAGCAGCCCCGGGACAGCGAGCTCCTACGAGCAGTACTTC. This translates into CASSPGTASSYEQYF.

This clone was counted a single time. The CDR3 sequence is CASSFALASDTQYF. The CDR3, as DNA: TGTGCCAGCAGCTTTGCCCTAGCGTCAGATACGCAGTATTTT. The chain uses TRBV11-2 and TRBJ2-3; weak D call: TRBD2 (6 bases). Per germline, CDR1 SGHAT and CDR2 FQNNGV. The V and J ends lost 3 bases and 4 bases respectively, with 11 bases between them. The CDR3 covers 14 residues.